Detailed here is one T cell receptor (beta chain). This entry comes from a study of blood T cell repertoires in COVID-19. Assay used: immunoSEQ multiplex PCR; TCRdb lists only in-frame clones, some missing. The table lists some 94,000 clones, around 85% of them singletons. This CDR3 has 17 residues. The germline V gene has CDR1 LGHDT and CDR2 YNNKEL (reference sequence). Trimming took 0 bases from V and 2 from J, leaving 14 bases between them. This TCR was recovered from a woman in her sixties or seventies with COVID-19, enrolled during active disease. The rearrangement uses TRBV3-1 (or the pseudogene TRBV3-2) and TRBJ2-1; D perhaps matches TRBD2 (6 bases). Specimen: peripheral blood. CDR3 nucleotide sequence: TGTGCCAGCAGCCAAGATCTCCGGCGGGGAGCCTACAATGAGCAGTTCTTC. Translation: CASSQDLRRGAYNEQFF.